This T cell receptor beta chain was observed in a study of T cell responses to AZD1222 COVID-19 vaccine. Findings and limits, study-wide: Most donors were white British and more were female, and clonal diversity was possibly underestimated. Close to half of spike-specific TCRs reportedly recognize unmutated variant regions. Sampling captured repertoires only after the peak T cell response.

The method was immunoSEQ multiplex PCR; TCRdb's version includes in-frame clones alone and lacks a portion of them. This sample has about 42,000 clones; roughly 88% occur once, and the top ten carry roughly 25%. Turning to this clone: Its cognate antigen is unknown.

Germline V gene data show CDR1 as LGHDT and CDR2 as YNNKEL (reference sequence). V lost 2 bases, J lost 2 bases, and 6 bases stayed unmatched. The CDR3 sequence is 16 residues long. Sequencing was performed on peripheral blood, taken 28 days after the second AZD1222 dose. The sequence was obtained from an adult who received the AZD1222 COVID-19 vaccine. The chain uses TRBV3-1 (or the pseudogene TRBV3-2) and TRBJ2-3; 8 bases fit TRBD2. The CDR3 coding sequence is TGTGCCAGCAGCCAATTATCCGGGGGGGACACAGATACGCAGTATTTT. This sequence encodes CASSQLSGGDTDTQYF.